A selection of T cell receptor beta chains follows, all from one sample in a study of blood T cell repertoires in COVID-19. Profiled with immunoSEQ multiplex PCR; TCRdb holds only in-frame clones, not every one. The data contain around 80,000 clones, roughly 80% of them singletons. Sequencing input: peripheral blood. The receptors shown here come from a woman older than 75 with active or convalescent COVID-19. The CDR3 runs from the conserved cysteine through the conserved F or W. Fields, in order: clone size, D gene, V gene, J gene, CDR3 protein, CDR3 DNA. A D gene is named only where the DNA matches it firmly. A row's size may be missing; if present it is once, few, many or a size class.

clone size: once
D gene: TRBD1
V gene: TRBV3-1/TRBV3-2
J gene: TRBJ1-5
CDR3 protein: CASSPGTGGNNQPQHF
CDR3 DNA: TGTGCCAGCAGCCCGGGGACAGGGGGGAACAATCAGCCCCAGCATTTT

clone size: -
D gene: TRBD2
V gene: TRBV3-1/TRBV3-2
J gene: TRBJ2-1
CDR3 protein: CASSPSGGGQFF
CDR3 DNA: TGTGCCAGCAGCCCATCCGGGGGGGGGCAGTTCTTC

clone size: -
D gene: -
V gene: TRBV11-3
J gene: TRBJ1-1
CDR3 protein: CASSSKHSEAFF
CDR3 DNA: TGTGCCAGCAGCTCAAAACACAGTGAAGCTTTCTTT

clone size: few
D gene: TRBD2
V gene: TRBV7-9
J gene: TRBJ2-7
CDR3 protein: CASSPSGSGYEQYF
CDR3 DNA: TGTGCCAGCAGCCCGAGCGGGAGTGGCTACGAGCAGTACTTC

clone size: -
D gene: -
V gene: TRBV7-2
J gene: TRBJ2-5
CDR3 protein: CASSLGQGSETQYF
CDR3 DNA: TGTGCCAGCAGCCTGGGGCAGGGGTCAGAGACCCAGTACTTC

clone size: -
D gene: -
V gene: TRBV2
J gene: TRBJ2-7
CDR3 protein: CASSFVLEVGEQYF
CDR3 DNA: TGTGCCAGCAGCTTCGTCCTAGAGGTCGGGGAGCAGTACTTC

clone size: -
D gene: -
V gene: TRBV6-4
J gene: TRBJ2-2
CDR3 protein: CASSERAGPGELFF
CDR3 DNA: TGTGCCAGCAGTGAACGAGCAGGGCCCGGGGAGCTGTTTTTT

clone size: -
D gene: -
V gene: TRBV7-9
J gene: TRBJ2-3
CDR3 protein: CASSSETGTQYF
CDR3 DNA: TGTGCCAGCAGCTCTGAGACGGGTACGCAGTATTTT

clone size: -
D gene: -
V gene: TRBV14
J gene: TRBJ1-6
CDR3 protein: CASSVRRGVYNSPLHF
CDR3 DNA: TGTGCCAGCAGCGTCCGCCGGGGGGTTTATAATTCACCCCTCCACTTT

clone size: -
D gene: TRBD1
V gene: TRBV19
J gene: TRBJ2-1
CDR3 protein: CASSPRDSRGEQFF
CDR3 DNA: TGTGCCAGTAGTCCCCGGGACAGCCGTGGAGAGCAGTTCTTC

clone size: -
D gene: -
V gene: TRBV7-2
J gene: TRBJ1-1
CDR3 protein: CASSLSSGNTEAFF
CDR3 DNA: TGTGCCAGCAGCTTAAGTTCAGGGAACACTGAAGCTTTCTTT

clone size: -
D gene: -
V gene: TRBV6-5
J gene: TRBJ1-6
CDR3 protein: CASRQTGNNSPLHF
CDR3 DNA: TGTGCCAGCAGGCAAACAGGAAATAATTCACCCCTCCACTTT

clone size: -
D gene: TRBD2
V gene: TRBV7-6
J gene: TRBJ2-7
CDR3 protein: CASSLGGTSAYEQYF
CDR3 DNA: TGTGCCAGCAGCTTAGGGGGGACTAGCGCCTACGAGCAGTACTTC

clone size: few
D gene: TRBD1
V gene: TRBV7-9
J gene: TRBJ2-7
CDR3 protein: CASSKRPGQRPYEQYF
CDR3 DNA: TGTGCCAGCAGCAAAAGACCGGGACAGCGGCCCTACGAGCAGTACTTC

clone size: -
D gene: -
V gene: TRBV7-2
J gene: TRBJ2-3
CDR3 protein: CASSPRATVRWADTQYF
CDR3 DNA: TGTGCCAGCAGCCCCAGGGCCACAGTGAGGTGGGCAGATACGCAGTATTTT

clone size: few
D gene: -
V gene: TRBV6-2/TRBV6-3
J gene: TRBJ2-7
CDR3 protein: CASSYSGAGAYEQYF
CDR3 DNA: TGTGCCAGCAGTTACTCGGGGGCAGGAGCCTACGAGCAGTACTTC

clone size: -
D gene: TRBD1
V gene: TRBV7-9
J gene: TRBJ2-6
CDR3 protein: CASSSTGTGPNVLTF
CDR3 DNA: TGTGCCAGCAGCTCAACCGGGACAGGGCCCAACGTCCTGACTTTC

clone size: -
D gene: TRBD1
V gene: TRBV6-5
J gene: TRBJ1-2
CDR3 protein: CASTDRGFDYGYTF
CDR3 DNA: TGTGCCAGCACCGACAGGGGCTTCGACTATGGCTACACCTTC

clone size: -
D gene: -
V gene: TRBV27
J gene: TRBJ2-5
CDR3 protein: CASSRTWEETQYF
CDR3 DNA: TGTGCCAGCAGTAGGACATGGGAAGAGACCCAGTACTTC

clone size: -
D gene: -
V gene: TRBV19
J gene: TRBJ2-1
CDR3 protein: CASRIRDSLQNEQFF
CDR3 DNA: TGTGCCAGTAGAATCCGGGACTCCCTGCAAAATGAGCAGTTCTTC

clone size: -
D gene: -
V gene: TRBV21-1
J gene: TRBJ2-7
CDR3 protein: CASSQADKGLETYEQYF
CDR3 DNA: TGTGCCAGCAGCCAAGCAGATAAGGGACTGGAAACCTACGAGCAGTACTTC

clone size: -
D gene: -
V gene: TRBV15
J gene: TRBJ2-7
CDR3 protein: CATSRVNSFQEQYF
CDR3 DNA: TGTGCCACCAGCAGAGTTAACAGCTTTCAGGAGCAGTACTTC

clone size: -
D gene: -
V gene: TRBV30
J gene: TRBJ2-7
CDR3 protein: CAWSGILGGRYSYEQYF
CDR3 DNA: TGTGCCTGGAGTGGTATTTTGGGGGGTCGATACTCCTACGAGCAGTACTTC

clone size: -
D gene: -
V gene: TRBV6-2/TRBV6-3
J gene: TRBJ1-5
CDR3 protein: CASSPPGWSNQPQHF
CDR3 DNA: TGTGCCAGCAGCCCCCCAGGGTGGAGCAATCAGCCCCAGCATTTT

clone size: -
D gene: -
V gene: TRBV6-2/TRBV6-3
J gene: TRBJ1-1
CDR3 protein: CASSYVRGNMNTEAFF
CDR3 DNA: TGTGCCAGCAGTTACGTCAGGGGAAACATGAACACTGAAGCTTTCTTT

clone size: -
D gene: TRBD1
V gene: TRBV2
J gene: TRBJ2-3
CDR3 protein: CASLGRGRDTQYF
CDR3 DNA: TGTGCCAGCTTAGGCAGGGGGAGAGATACGCAGTATTTT

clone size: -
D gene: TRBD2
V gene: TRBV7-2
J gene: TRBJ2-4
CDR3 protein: CASSLMGGQDIQYF
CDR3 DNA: TGTGCCAGCAGCTTAATGGGAGGGCAGGACATTCAGTACTTC

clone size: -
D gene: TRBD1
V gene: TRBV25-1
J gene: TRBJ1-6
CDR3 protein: CASSQQGATGSPLHF
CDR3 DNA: TGTGCCAGCAGTCAACAGGGGGCAACTGGTTCACCCCTCCACTTT

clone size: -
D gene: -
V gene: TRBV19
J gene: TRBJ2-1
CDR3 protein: CASSMRDQSYNEQFF
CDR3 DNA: TGTGCCAGTAGTATGCGGGACCAATCCTACAATGAGCAGTTCTTC

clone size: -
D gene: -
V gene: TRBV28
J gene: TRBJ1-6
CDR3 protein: CASSFPSGNSPLHF
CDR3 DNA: TGTGCCAGCAGTTTCCCCTCGGGGAATTCACCCCTCCACTTT

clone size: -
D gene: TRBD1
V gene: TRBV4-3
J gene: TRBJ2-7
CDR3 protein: CASSQELDRGQTFYEQYF
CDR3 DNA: TGCGCCAGCAGCCAAGAATTGGACAGGGGCCAAACCTTCTACGAGCAGTACTTC

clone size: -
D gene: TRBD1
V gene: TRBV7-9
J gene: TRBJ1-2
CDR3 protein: CASSPGLQGVNYGYTF
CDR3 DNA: TGTGCCAGCAGCCCCGGTTTACAGGGGGTGAACTATGGCTACACCTTC

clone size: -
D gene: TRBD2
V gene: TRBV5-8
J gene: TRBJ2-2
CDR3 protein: CASIRGLVYFTSTGELFF
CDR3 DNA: TGTGCCAGCATCAGGGGACTAGTATATTTCACAAGCACCGGGGAGCTGTTTTTT

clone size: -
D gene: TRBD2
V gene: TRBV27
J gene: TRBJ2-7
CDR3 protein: CASSSFEAGGEEQYF
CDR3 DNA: TGTGCCAGCAGTAGCTTTGAGGCGGGAGGGGAAGAGCAGTACTTC

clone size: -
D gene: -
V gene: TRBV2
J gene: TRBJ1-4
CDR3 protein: CASSERRDVRGEKLFF
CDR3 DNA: TGTGCCAGCAGTGAACGAAGAGACGTAAGGGGTGAAAAACTGTTTTTT

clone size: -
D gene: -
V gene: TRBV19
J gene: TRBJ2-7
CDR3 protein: CAGGAGNYEQYF
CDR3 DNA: TGTGCCGGCGGGGCGGGGAACTACGAGCAGTACTTC

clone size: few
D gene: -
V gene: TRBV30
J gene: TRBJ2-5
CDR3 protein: CAWSKGLTRQETQYF
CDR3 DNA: TGTGCCTGGAGTAAGGGACTCACTCGGCAAGAGACCCAGTACTTC

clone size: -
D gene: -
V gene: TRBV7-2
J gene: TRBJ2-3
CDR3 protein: CASSLGSTGIRTDTQYF
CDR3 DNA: TGTGCCAGCAGCTTAGGATCAACAGGGATACGCACAGATACGCAGTATTTT

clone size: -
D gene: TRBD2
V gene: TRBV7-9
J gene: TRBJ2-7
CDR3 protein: CASSPFGGGEYYEQYF
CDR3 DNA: TGTGCCAGCAGCCCGTTCGGGGGGGGAGAGTATTACGAGCAGTACTTC

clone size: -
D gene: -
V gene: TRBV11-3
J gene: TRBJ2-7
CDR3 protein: CASSLAGVGEQYF
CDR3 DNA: TGTGCCAGCAGCTTAGCAGGGGTTGGCGAGCAGTACTTC

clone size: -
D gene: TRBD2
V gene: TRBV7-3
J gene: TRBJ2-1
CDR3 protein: CASSLTGLAGGRDEQFF
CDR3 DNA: TGTGCCAGCAGCTTAACGGGACTAGCGGGGGGGCGAGATGAGCAGTTCTTC

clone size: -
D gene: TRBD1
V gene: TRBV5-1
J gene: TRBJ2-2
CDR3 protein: CASSLEGQLTGELFF
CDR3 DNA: TGCGCCAGCAGCTTGGAGGGACAGTTGACCGGGGAGCTGTTTTTT

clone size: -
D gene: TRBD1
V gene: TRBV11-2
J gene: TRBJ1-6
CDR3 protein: CASSTLRQGGNSPLHF
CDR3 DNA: TGTGCCAGCAGCACCCTTCGACAGGGCGGAAATTCACCCCTCCACTTT

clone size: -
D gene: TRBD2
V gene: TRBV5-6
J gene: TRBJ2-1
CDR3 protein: CASSLGGLARVNEQFF
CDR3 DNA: TGTGCCAGCAGCTTGGGTGGACTAGCGAGGGTCAATGAGCAGTTCTTC

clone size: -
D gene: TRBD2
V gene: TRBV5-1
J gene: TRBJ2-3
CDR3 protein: CASRDRGGAEDTQYF
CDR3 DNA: TGCGCCAGCAGGGATCGCGGGGGGGCCGAGGATACGCAGTATTTT